The 10 T cell receptor beta chains listed next were all sequenced from one sample in a study of glioma-infiltrating T cells. Amplification of TCR alpha and beta CDR3 regions from RNA used iRepertoire nested multiplex PCR. TCRdb reprocessed the multiplex PCR reads with MiXCR, giving one entry per CDR3 protein. The sample holds approximately 130,000 distinct CDR3 sequences, approximately 24% seen once. Material for sequencing was glioma tissue, nonneoplastic brain tissue, or PBMCs (not recorded which). These receptor sequences come from a human donor with low-grade glioma or glioblastoma, undergoing nonglioma brain surgery, or in good health (not recorded which).

The chain is built from TRBV24-1 and TRBJ2-1; 9 positions agree with TRBD1. The CDR3 is 17 residues long. Germline values: CDR1 KGHDR, CDR2 SFDVKD. V gave up 3 bases and J gave up 4 bases; unmatched junction bases: 9. The CDR3 DNA reads TGTGCCACCAGTGATGACCGTGGGGACAGGGTTTACAATGAGCAGTTCTTC. Protein sequence: CATSDDRGDRVYNEQFF.

The CDR3 here is CASSQGPNYSNQPQHF. CDR3 DNA sequence: TGTGCCAGCAGCCAAGGTCCGAATTATAGCAATCAGCCCCAGCATTTT. The V and J genes are TRBV3-1 and TRBJ1-5; no clear D gene. This CDR3 is built from 16 residues. Germline V gene lookup returns CDR1 LGHDT and CDR2 YNNKEL (reference sequence). Trimming pared 1 base from V and 0 bases from J, leaving 10 bases between.

The chain joins TRBV24-1 to TRBJ2-3; 7 bases map to TRBD1. This CDR3 comprises 16 residues. V shed 1 base, J shed 3 bases, and the junction held 6 bases outside the gene matches. Germline CDR1 KGHDR, CDR2 SFDVKD. The CDR3 region has the DNA TGTGCCACCAGTGATTTCGGACAGGCGGCGACAGATACGCAGTATTTT. Translating it yields CATSDFGQAATDTQYF.

This clonotype has at least ten counts. The chain recombines TRBV20-1 with TRBJ2-1; 11 positions match TRBD2. This CDR3 spans 14 amino acids. Germline values: CDR1 DFQATT, CDR2 SNEGSKA (reference sequence). V shed 3 bases and J 6 bases; nucleotides not matched to a gene: 4. The DNA of the CDR3 is TGCAGTGCTAGCCCTAGCGGGGGGCTCAATGAGCAGTTCTTC. This sequence encodes CSASPSGGLNEQFF.

In regard to this clonotype: One junction end disagrees with the germline gene, perhaps due to a read error. The chain links TRBV7-8 to TRBJ2-3; D tentatively reads TRBD1 or TRBD2 (5 bases each). Germline-derived CDR1 and CDR2 are SGHVS and FQNEAQ. CDR3 length equals 14 residues. The chain's CDR3 is CAGSARPRGDTQCF. Written as DNA, the CDR3 is TGTGCCGGCAGCGCTAGGCCTAGGGGAGATACGCAGTGTTTT.

The chain has TRBV7-8 and TRBJ1-1; tentatively, D is TRBD1 (5 bases). CDR1 and CDR2 from the germline V gene are SGHVS and FQNEAQ. The CDR3 has 14 amino acids. V shed 3 bases and J shed 6 bases, with 14 bases lying between them. CDR3 DNA sequence: TGTGCCAGCAGCTTGGGGCAGAGAACGTCTGAAGCTTTCTTT. This encodes CASSLGQRTSEAFF.

In its sample, this clonotype was seen a few times. The rearrangement links TRBV12-3 or TRBV12-4 to TRBJ1-3; unclear D gene. The CDR3 is 12 amino acids. V gave up 3 bases and J gave up 7 bases, with 7 bases separating them. For the CDR3, the DNA is TGTGCCAGCAGTTTCTGGGAGAACACCATATATTTT. This sequence encodes CASSFWENTIYF.

In this sample, this clonotype turned up a few times. The CDR3 DNA sequence: TGTGCCACCAGTGCGGGGGCGGCAGCTTTCTTT. It translates to CATSAGAAAFF. The V call is TRBV24-1, the J call TRBJ1-1, with D possibly TRBD1 on 6 matching bases. Trimming left V 5 bases short and J 10 bases short, with 10 bases between. Germline assignment: CDR1 KGHDR and CDR2 SFDVKD. The CDR3 totals 11 residues.

This clonotype has ten or more counts. V usage is TRBV28 and J usage is TRBJ1-1; 7 nucleotides match TRBD1. CDR3 size: 13 residues. Per the germline V gene, CDR1 is MDHEN and CDR2 is SYDVKM. Germline trimming cut 8 bases from V and 2 bases from J; bases unmatched to any gene: 5. The CDR3 sequence is CASYTGANTEAFF. CDR3 DNA sequence: TGTGCCAGCTATACAGGGGCCAACACTGAAGCTTTCTTT.

This clonotype was seen more than once but under ten times. The chain has TRBV6-1 and TRBJ1-6; perhaps TRBD1 as D (6 bases). CDR1 is MNHNS, CDR2 SASEGT, per germline. The CDR3 spans 16 residues. With 5 bases removed from V and 5 bases from J, the gap between germline ends came to 16 bases. The DNA of the CDR3 is TGTGCCAGCAGTCCAATACAGGGACTCAATAATTCACCCCTCCACTTT. Protein product: CASSPIQGLNNSPLHF.